This TCR beta chain originates from a study of T-cell memory formation after mild COVID-19. At the level of the study: TCR clusters largely stayed donor specific.

CDR3 length equals 13 residues. The germline CDR1 and CDR2 sequences are MDHEN and SYDVKM. Trimming took 6 bases from V and 2 from J, leaving 11 bases between them. 5'RACE with constant-segment primers built TCRalpha and TCRbeta cDNA libraries with UMIs. TCRdb passed the 5' RACE reads through MiXCR, listing each CDR3 protein once. The table records around 220,000 distinct CDR3 sequences, 16% of them present only once. V is TRBV28 and J is TRBJ2-7; a weak D match, TRBD1 (6 bases). This TCR came from a man in his late teens or twenties who had mild COVID-19 (a few samples of this study predate the infection). Cell type and time point are not known. Sequences were obtained from PBMCs or a T cell subset sorted from them (not recorded which). The CDR3 coding sequence is TGTGCCAGCAGGCTGACAGGAACCTACGAGCAGTACGTC. It yields the protein CASRLTGTYEQYV.